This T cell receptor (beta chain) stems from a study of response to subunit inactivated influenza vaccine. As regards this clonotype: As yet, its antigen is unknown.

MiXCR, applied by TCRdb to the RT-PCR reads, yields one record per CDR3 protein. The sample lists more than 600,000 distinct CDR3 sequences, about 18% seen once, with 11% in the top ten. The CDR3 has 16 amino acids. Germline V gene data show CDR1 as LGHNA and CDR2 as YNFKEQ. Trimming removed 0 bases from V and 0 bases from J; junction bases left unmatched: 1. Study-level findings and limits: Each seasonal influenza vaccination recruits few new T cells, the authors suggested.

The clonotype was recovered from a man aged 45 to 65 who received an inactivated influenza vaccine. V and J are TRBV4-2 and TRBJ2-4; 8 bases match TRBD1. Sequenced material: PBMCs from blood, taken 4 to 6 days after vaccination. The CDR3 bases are TGTGCCAGCAGCCAAGACAGGGGGCTAGCCAAAAACATTCAGTACTTC. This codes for CASSQDRGLAKNIQYF.